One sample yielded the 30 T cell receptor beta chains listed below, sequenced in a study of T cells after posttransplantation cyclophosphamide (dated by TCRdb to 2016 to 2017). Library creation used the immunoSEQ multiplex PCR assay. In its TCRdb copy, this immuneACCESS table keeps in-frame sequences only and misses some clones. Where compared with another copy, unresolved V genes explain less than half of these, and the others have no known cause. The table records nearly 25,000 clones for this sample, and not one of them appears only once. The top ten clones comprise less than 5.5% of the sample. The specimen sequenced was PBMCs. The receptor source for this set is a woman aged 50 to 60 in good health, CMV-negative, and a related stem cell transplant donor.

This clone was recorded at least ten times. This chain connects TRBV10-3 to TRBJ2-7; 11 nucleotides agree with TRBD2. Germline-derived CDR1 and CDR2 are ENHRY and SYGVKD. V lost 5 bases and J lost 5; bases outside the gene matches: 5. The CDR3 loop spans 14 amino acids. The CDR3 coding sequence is TGTGCCATCAGTCCCACTAGCGGGAGCGACGAGCAGTACTTC. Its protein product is CAISPTSGSDEQYF.

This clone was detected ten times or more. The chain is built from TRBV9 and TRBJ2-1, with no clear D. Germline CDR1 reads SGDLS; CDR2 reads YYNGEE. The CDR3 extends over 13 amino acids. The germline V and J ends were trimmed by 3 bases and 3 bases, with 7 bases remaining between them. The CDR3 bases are TGTGCCAGCAGCGAGAATAGCTACAATGAGCAGTTCTTC. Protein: CASSENSYNEQFF. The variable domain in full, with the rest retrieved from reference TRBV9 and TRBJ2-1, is DSGVTQTPKHLITATGQRVTLRCSPRSGDLSVYWYQQSLDQGLQFLIQYYNGEERAKGNILERFSAQQFPDLHSELNLSSLELGDSALYFCASSENSYNEQFFGPGTRLTVL.

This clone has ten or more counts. The CDR3 region has the DNA TGCGCCAGCACAACCGGGACAGGGGGGAACACTGAAGCTTTCTTT. It is translated as CASTTGTGGNTEAFF. The V gene is TRBV5-1, the J gene TRBJ1-1, with TRBD1 matching 11 bases. CDR1 and CDR2 from the germline V gene are SGHRS and YFSETQ. Losses at the gene ends were 6 bases for V and 1 base for J; bases not matched to a gene: 5. The CDR3 runs to 15 residues.

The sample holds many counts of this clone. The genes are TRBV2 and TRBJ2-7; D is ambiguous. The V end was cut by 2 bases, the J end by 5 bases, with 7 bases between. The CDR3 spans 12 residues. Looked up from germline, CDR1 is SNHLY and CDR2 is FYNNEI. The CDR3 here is CASSETVHEQYF. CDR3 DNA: TGTGCCAGCAGTGAAACGGTCCACGAGCAGTACTTC. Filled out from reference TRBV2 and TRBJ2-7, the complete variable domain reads EPEVTQTPSHQVTQMGQEVILRCVPISNHLYFYWYRQILGQKVEFLVSFYNNEISEKSEIFDDQFSVERPDGSNFTLKIRSTKLEDSAMYFCASSETVHEQYFGPGTRLTVT.

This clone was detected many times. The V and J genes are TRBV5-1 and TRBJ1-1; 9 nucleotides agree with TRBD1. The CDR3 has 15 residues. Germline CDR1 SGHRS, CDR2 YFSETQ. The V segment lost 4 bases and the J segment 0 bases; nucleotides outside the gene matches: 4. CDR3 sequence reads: CASSLRDRVNTEAFF. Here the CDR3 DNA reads TGCGCCAGCAGCCTCCGGGACAGGGTGAACACTGAAGCTTTCTTT.

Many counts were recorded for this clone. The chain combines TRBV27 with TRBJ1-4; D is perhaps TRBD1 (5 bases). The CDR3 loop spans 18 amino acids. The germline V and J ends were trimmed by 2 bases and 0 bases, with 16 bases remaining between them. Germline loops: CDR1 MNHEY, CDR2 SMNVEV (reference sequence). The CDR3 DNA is TGTGCCAGCAGTTTAAAACGACAGTATCGAGCAACTAATGAAAAACTGTTTTTT. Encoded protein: CASSLKRQYRATNEKLFF.

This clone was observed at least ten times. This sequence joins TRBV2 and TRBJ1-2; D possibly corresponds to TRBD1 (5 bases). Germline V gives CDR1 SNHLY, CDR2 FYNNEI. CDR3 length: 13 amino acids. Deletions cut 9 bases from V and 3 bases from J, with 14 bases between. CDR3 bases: TGTGCCAGGAGACAGATTCCCCACTATGGCTACACCTTC. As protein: CARRQIPHYGYTF.

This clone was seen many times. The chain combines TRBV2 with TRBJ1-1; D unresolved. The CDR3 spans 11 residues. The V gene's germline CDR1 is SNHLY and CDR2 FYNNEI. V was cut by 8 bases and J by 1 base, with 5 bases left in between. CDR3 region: CASSENTEAFF. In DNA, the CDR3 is TGTGCCAGCTCAGAGAACACTGAAGCTTTCTTT.

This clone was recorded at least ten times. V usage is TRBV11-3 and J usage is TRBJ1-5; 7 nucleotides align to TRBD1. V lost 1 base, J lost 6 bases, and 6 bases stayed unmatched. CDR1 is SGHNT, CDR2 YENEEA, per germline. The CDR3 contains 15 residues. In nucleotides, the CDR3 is TGTGCCAGCAGCTTAGGTGGGACAGAAGCTCAGCCCCAGCATTTT. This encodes CASSLGGTEAQPQHF.

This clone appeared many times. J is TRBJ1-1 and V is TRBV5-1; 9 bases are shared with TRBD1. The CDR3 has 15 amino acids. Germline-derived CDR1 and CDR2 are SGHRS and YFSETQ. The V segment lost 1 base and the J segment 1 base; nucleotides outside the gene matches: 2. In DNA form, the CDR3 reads TGCGCCAGCAGCTTGAAGACAGGGGGGAACACTGAAGCTTTCTTT. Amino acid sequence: CASSLKTGGNTEAFF.

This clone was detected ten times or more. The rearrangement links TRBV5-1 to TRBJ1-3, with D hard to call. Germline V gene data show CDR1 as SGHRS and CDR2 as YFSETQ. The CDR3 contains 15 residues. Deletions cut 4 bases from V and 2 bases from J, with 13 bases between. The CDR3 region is CASSQSGVAGNTIYF. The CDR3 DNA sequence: TGCGCCAGCAGCCAATCCGGGGTTGCTGGAAACACCATATATTTT.

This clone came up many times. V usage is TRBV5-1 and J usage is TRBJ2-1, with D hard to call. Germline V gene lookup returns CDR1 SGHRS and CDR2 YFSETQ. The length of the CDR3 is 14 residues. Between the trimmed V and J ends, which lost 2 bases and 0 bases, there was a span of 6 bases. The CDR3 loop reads CASSFTSSYNEQFF. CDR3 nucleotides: TGCGCCAGCAGCTTTACGAGCTCCTACAATGAGCAGTTCTTC.

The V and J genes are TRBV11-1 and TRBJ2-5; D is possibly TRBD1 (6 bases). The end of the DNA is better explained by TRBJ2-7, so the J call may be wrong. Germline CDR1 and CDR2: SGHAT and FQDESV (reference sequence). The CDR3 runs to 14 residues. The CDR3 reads CASSDPGTQYEQYF. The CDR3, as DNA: TGTGCCAGCAGCGATCCCGGGACACAGTACGAGCAGTACTTC.

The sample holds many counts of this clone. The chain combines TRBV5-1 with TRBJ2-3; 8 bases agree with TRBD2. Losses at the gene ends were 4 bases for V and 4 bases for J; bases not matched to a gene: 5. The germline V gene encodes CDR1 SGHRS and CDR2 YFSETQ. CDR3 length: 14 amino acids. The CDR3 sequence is CASSGREGSDTQYF. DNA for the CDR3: TGCGCCAGCAGCGGTCGGGAGGGCTCAGATACGCAGTATTTT. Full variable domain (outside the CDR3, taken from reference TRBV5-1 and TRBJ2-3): KAGVTQTPRYLIKTRGQQVTLSCSPISGHRSVSWYQQTPGQGLQFLFEYFSETQRNKGNFPGRFSGRQFSNSRSEMNVSTLELGDSALYLCASSGREGSDTQYFGPGTRLTVL.

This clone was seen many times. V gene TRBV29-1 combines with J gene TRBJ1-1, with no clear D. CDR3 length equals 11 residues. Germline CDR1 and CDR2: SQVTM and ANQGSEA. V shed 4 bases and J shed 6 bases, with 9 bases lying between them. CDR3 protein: CSVVPGSEAFF. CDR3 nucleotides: TGCAGCGTTGTTCCGGGATCTGAAGCTTTCTTT.

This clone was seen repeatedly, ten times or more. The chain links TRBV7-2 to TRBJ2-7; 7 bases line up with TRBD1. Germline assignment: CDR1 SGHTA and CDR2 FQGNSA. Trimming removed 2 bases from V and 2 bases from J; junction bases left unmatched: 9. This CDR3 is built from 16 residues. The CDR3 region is CASSLKARGGPYEQYF. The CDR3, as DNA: TGTGCCAGCAGCTTAAAGGCCCGAGGGGGCCCCTACGAGCAGTACTTC.

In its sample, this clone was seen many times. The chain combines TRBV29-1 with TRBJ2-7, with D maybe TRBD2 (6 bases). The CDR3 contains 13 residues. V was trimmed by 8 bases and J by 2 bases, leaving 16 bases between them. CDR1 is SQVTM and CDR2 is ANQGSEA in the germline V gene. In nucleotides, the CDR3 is TGCAGCACGGAGGGGATGGGGACCTACGAGCAGTACTTC. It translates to CSTEGMGTYEQYF.

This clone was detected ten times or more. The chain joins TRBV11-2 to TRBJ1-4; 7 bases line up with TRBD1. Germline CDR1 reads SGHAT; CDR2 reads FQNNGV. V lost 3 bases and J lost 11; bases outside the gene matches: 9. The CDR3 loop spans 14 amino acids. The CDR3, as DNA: TGTGCCAGCAGCTTCCCGCCACCAGGGGGGAAACTGTTTTTT. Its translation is CASSFPPPGGKLFF. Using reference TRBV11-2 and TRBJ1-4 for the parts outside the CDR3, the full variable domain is EAGVAQSPRYKIIEKRQSVAFWCNPISGHATLYWYQQILGQGPKLLIQFQNNGVVDDSQLPKDRFSAERLKGVDSTLKIQPAKLEDSAVYLCASSFPPPGGKLFFGSGTQLSVL.

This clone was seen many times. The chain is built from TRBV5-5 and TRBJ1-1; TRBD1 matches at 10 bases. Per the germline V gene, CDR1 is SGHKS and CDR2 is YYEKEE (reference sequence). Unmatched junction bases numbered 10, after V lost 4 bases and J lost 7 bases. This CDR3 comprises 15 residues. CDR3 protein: CASSQRGGTGDEAFF. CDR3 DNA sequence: TGTGCCAGCAGCCAACGGGGCGGGACAGGGGATGAAGCTTTCTTT.

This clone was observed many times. Here the CDR3 reads CASTTRTGGAEAFF. The CDR3 DNA reads as TGTGCCAGTACAACCCGGACAGGGGGGGCTGAAGCTTTCTTT. The chain is built from TRBV19 and TRBJ1-1, with 10 bases aligning to TRBD1. The trim removed 7 bases at V and 6 bases at J, leaving 8 bases unmatched. CDR3 size: 14 residues. From germline, CDR1 is LNHDA and CDR2 SQIVND (reference sequence). Variable domain in full (rest from reference TRBV19 and TRBJ1-1): DGGITQSPKYLFRKEGQNVTLSCEQNLNHDAMYWYRQDPGQGLRLIYYSQIVNDFQKGDIAEGYSVSREKKESFPLTVTSAQKNPTAFYLCASTTRTGGAEAFFGQGTRLTVV.

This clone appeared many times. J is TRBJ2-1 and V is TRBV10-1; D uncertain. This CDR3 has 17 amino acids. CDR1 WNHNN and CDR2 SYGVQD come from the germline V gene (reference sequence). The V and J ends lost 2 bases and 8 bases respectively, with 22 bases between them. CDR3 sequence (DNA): TGCGCCAGCAGTGAGAAGGAAGGCGTGCCTAGTCTTCATGAGCAGTTCTTC. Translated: CASSEKEGVPSLHEQFF.

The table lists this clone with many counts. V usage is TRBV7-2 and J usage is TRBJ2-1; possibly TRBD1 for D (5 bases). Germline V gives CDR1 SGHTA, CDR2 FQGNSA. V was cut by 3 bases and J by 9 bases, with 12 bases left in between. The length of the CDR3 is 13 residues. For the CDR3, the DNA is TGTGCCAGCAGCTTTTACAGGTTCGCTGAGCAGTTCTTC. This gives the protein CASSFYRFAEQFF.

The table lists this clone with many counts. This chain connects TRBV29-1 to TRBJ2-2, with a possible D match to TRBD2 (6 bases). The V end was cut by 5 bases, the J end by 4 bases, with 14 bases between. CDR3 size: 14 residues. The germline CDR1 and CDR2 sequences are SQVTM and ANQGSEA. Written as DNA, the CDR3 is TGCAGCGTTCAGAAGCGGGCTACCACCGGGGAGCTGTTTTTT. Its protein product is CSVQKRATTGELFF.

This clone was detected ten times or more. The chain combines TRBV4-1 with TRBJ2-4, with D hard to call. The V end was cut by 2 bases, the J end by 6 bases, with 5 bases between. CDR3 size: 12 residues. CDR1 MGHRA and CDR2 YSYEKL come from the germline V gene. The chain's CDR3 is CASSQPLNIQYF. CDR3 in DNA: TGCGCCAGCAGCCAACCATTAAACATTCAGTACTTC.

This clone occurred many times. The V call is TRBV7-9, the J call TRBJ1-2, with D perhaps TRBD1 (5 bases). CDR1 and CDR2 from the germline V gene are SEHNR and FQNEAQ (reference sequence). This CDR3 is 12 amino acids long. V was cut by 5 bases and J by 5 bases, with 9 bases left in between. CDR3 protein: CASSPGDYGYTF. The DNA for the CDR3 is TGTGCCAGCAGCCCGGGGGATTATGGCTACACCTTC.

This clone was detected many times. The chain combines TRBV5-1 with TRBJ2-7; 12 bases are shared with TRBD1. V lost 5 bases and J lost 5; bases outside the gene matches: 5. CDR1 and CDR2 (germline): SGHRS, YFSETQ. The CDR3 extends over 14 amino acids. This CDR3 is CASRLGQGADEQYF. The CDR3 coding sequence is TGCGCCAGCAGGCTGGGACAGGGGGCCGACGAGCAGTACTTC.

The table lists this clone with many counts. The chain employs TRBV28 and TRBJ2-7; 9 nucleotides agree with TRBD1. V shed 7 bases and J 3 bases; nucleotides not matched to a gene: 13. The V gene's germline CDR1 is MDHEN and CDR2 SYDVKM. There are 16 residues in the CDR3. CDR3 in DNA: TGTGCCAGCACGGGGATTGTCTGGACAGGGGTCTACGAGCAGTACTTC. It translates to CASTGIVWTGVYEQYF.

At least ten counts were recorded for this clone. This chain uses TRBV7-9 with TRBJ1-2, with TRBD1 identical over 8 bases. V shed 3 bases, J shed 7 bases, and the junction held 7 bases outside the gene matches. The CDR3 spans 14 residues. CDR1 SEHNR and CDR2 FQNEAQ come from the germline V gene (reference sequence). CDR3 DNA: TGTGCCAGCAGCTTCCGGACAGGGTGGGGTGGCTACACCTTC. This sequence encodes CASSFRTGWGGYTF.

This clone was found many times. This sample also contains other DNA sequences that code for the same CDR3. CDR3 sequence reads: CASSLGQGPDTQYF. CDR3 nucleotides: TGCGCCAGCAGCCTCGGACAGGGTCCAGATACGCAGTATTTT. V usage is TRBV5-1 and J usage is TRBJ2-3; TRBD1 matches at 8 bases. The length of the CDR3 is 14 residues. CDR1 SGHRS and CDR2 YFSETQ come from the germline V gene. V shed 4 bases and J 4 bases; nucleotides not matched to a gene: 5.

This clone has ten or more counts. In DNA form, the CDR3 reads TGTGCCAGCAGCCAGAGAACAGGGATGAACACTGAAGCTTTCTTT. Encoded protein: CASSQRTGMNTEAFF. The chain links TRBV14 to TRBJ1-1, with TRBD1 as a possible D gene (6 bases). This CDR3 region has 15 residues. With 3 bases removed from V and 0 bases from J, the gap between germline ends came to 11 bases. Germline V gene data show CDR1 as SGHDN and CDR2 as FVKESK.